This T cell receptor (beta chain) derives from a study of beta chain features in type 1 diabetes. Study-wide findings and caveats: Reads derived from cDNA could over-represent cells showing high TCR expression. In type 1 diabetes patients, VDJ junctions had fewer insertions; deletions at these junctions were more frequent. Significant though moderate, a shortening of TCRB CDR3s appeared in all four CD4+ subsets of Type 1 diabetes patients.

Points on this clone: Antigen: not known.

Expressed TCRB transcripts were sequenced, since all the RNA that had been isolated was reverse transcribed. TCRdb keeps only in-frame clones here, not all; method: immunoSEQ multiplex PCR. The sample consists of a few hundred thousand clones, roughly 14% of them appearing once. The V end lost 1 base, the J end lost 5 bases, and 14 bases lay between the germline ends. The V gene's germline CDR1 is SGHRS and CDR2 YFSETQ. CDR3 length: 15 residues. Sequenced material: naive CD4+ T cells from blood. This chain connects TRBV5-1 to TRBJ2-3; D perhaps matches TRBD1 (5 bases). The receptor's source is a woman younger than 30 with type 1 diabetes. Here the CDR3 DNA reads TGCGCCAGCAGCTTGCAGAAGGGGCGTGAAGATACGCAGTATTTT. Protein: CASSLQKGREDTQYF. Using reference TRBV5-1 and TRBJ2-3 for the parts outside the CDR3, the full variable domain is KAGVTQTPRYLIKTRGQQVTLSCSPISGHRSVSWYQQTPGQGLQFLFEYFSETQRNKGNFPGRFSGRQFSNSRSEMNVSTLELGDSALYLCASSLQKGREDTQYFGPGTRLTVL.